These 7 T cell receptor beta chains came from one sample sequenced in a study of CD8+ T cells in alopecia areata. cDNA prepared by RNA extraction and subsequent reverse transcription served as the template for sequencing. Clones were sequenced by immunoSEQ multiplex PCR, and TCRdb holds only the in-frame ones, with some missing. The table includes hundreds of thousands of clones, 58% detected once. Noted treatment: oral pan-JAK inhibitor, 5-10 mg twice daily. The sequences come from CD4+ T cells sorted from blood, collected at week 24, from a patient treated with tofacitinib. The receptor set was obtained from a human donor with alopecia areata.

The sample holds a few counts of this clone. The chain has TRBV2 and TRBJ2-7; 12 bases map to TRBD2. The CDR3 runs 15 residues. Per the germline V gene, CDR1 is SNHLY and CDR2 is FYNNEI. With V trimmed by 1 base and J by 4 bases, 2 bases remained unmatched. CDR3 DNA: TGTGCCAGCAGTGAAGACGGACTAGCGGGGTACGAGCAGTACTTC. Its protein product is CASSEDGLAGYEQYF.

The chain recombines TRBV4-2 with TRBJ2-5, with 10 bases fitting TRBD2. V was pared by 1 base and J by 2 bases, with 4 bases of the junction left unmatched. The germline V gene has CDR1 LGHNA and CDR2 YNFKEQ. This CDR3 spans 16 amino acids. The CDR3 is CASSQGIAGGQETQYF. The CDR3 DNA is TGTGCCAGCAGCCAAGGAATAGCGGGGGGTCAAGAGACCCAGTACTTC.

J is TRBJ1-2 and V is TRBV29-1; D not certain. This CDR3 is 13 amino acids long. Germline V gene lookup returns CDR1 SQVTM and CDR2 ANQGSEA. With 0 bases removed from V and 9 bases from J, the gap between germline ends came to 14 bases. CDR3 sequence reads: CSVEDRRVWSYTF. In nucleotides, the CDR3 is TGCAGCGTTGAAGATCGGCGGGTCTGGAGCTACACCTTC.

J is TRBJ2-1 and V is TRBV23-1; D ambiguous. TRBV23-1 is filed as an ORF, its function uncertain. The CDR3 sequence is 16 residues long. Between the trimmed V and J ends, which lost 2 bases and 0 bases, there was a span of 11 bases. CDR3 sequence: CASSQRYRGSYNEQFF. In DNA, the CDR3 is TGCGCCAGCAGTCAACGTTATAGAGGCTCCTACAATGAGCAGTTCTTC.

A few counts support this clone. The V call is TRBV5-1, the J call TRBJ1-2; no clear D. CDR3 length: 14 residues. Germline CDR1 is SGHRS and CDR2 is YFSETQ. Trimming removed 0 bases at V and 2 bases at J, with 8 bases between. The CDR3 nucleotides read TGCGCCAGCAGCTTGGAGGGATCCAACTATGGCTACACCTTC. It codes for CASSLEGSNYGYTF.

The rearrangement joins TRBV7-9 to TRBJ2-7; TRBD1 matches at 7 bases. There are 16 residues in the CDR3. The J segment lost 2 bases and the V segment lost 4 bases, leaving 11 bases of the junction unmatched. Germline-derived CDR1 and CDR2 are SEHNR and FQNEAQ (reference sequence). CDR3 nucleotide sequence: TGTGCCAGCAGCTCCCCAACCGGGACAGCTACCTACGAGCAGTACTTC. Its protein is CASSSPTGTATYEQYF.

A few counts support this clone. This chain uses TRBV19 with TRBJ2-5; TRBD2 agrees at 10 bases. CDR3 length: 17 amino acids. Germline V gene lookup returns CDR1 LNHDA and CDR2 SQIVND (reference sequence). J lost 5 bases, V lost 3 bases, and 12 bases had no gene match. CDR3 region: CASSMLAGDKVRETQYF. The CDR3 nucleotides are TGTGCCAGTAGTATGCTAGCGGGGGATAAGGTCCGCGAGACCCAGTACTTC.